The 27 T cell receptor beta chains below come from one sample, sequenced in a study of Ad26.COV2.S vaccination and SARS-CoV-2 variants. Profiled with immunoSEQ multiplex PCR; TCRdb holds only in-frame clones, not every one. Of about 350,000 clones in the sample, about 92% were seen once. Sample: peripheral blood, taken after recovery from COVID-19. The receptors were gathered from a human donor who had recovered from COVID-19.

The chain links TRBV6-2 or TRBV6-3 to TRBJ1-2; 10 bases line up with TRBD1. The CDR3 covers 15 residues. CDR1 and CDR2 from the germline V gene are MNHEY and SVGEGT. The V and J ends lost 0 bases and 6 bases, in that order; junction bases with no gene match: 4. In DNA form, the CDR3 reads TGTGCCAGCAGTTACTCGACAGGGGGCCGGGATGGCTACACCTTC. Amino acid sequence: CASSYSTGGRDGYTF.

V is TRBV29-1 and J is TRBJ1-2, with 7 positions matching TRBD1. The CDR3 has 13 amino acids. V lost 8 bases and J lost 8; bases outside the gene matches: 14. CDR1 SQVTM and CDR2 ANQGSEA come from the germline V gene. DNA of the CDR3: TGCAGCCATCGGAACAGGGGCGCAGGGGGCTACACCTTC. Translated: CSHRNRGAGGYTF. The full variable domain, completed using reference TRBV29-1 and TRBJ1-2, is SAVISQKPSRDICQRGTSLTIQCQVDSQVTMMFWYRQQPGQSLTLIATANQGSEATYESGFVIDKFPISRPNLTFSTLTVSNMSPEDSSIYLCSHRNRGAGGYTFGSGTRLTVV.

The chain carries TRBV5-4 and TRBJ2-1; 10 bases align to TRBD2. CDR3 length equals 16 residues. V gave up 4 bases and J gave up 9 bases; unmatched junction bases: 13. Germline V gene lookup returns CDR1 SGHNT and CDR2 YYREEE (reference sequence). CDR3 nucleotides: TGTGCCAGCAGCCATAGGACTAGCGGCGGGACGGGTGAGCAGTTCTTC. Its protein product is CASSHRTSGGTGEQFF.

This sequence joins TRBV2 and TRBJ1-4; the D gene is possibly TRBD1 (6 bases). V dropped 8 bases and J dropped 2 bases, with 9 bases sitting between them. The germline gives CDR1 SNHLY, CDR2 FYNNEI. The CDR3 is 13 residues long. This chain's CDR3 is CASERGTNEKLFF. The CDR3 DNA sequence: TGTGCCAGCGAGAGGGGGACTAATGAAAAACTGTTTTTT.

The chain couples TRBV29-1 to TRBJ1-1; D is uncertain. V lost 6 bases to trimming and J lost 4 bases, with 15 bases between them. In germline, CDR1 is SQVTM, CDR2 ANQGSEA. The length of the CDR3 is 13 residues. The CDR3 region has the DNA TGCAGCGTGCAGCAAGGGAGGTTCACTGAAGCTTTCTTT. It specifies CSVQQGRFTEAFF. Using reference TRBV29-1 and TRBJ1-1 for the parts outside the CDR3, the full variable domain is SAVISQKPSRDICQRGTSLTIQCQVDSQVTMMFWYRQQPGQSLTLIATANQGSEATYESGFVIDKFPISRPNLTFSTLTVSNMSPEDSSIYLCSVQQGRFTEAFFGQGTRLTVV.

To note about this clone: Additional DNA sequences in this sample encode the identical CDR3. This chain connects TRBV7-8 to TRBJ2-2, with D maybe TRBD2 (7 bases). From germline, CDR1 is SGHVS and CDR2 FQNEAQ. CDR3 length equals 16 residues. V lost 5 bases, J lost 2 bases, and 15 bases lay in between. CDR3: CASSPTGGTNTGELFF. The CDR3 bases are TGTGCCAGCAGCCCCACGGGGGGCACTAACACCGGGGAGCTGTTTTTT.

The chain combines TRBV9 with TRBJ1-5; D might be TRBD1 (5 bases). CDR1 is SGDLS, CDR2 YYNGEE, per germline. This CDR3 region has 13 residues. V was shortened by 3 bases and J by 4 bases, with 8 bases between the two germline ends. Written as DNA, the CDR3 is TGTGCCAGCAGCGCGACAGTGAATCAGCCCCAGCATTTT. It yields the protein CASSATVNQPQHF.

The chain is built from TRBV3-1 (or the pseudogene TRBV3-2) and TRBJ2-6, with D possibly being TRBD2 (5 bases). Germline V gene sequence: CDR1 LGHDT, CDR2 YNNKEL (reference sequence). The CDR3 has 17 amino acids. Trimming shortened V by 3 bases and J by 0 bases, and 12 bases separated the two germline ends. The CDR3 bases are TGTGCCAGCAGCCAGCGTGAAGGGAGCTCTGGGGCCAACGTCCTGACTTTC. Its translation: CASSQREGSSGANVLTF.

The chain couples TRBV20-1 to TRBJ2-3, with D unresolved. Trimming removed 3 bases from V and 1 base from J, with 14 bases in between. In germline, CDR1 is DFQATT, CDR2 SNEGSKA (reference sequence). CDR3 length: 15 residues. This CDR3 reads CSASIGSYGTDTQYF. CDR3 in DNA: TGCAGTGCTAGTATCGGTTCGTATGGCACAGATACGCAGTATTTT.

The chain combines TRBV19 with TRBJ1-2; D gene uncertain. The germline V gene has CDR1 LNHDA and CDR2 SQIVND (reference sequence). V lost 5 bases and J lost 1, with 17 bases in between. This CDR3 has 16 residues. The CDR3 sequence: CASSSSTVTINYGYTF. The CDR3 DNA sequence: TGTGCCAGTAGTTCCTCAACGGTTACTATTAACTATGGCTACACCTTC.

The DNA of the CDR3 is TGTGCCAGCAGCCAAGCAGGGGGCCACACTGAAGCTTTCTTT. It is translated as CASSQAGGHTEAFF. The chain recombines TRBV3-1 (or the pseudogene TRBV3-2) with TRBJ1-1; 8 bases agree with TRBD1. V dropped 1 base and J dropped 3; count of bases not matched to a gene: 1. Germline lookup yields CDR1 LGHDT and CDR2 YNNKEL (reference sequence). This CDR3 is built from 14 residues.

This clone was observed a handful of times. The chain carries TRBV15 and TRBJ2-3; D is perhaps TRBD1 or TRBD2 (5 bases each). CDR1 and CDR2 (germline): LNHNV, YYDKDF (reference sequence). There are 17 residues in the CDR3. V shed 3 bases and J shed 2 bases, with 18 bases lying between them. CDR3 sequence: CATSRRPRDQNTDTQYF. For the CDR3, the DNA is TGTGCCACCAGCAGGCGACCCCGGGACCAGAACACAGATACGCAGTATTTT.

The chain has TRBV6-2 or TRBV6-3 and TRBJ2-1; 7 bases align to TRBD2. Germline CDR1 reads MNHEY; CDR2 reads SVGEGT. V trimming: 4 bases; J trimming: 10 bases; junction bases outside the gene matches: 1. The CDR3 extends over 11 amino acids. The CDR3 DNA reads TGTGCCAGCAGTTGGGGGGGAGAGCAGTTCTTC. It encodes CASSWGGEQFF.

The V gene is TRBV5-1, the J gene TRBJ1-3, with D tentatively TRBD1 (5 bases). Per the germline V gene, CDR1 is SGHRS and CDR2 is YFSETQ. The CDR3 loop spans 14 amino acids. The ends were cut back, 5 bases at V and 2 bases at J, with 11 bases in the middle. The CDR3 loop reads CASRMMGPGNTIYF. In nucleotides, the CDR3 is TGCGCCAGCAGGATGATGGGGCCTGGAAACACCATATATTTT. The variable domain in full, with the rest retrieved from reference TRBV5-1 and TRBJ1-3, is KAGVTQTPRYLIKTRGQQVTLSCSPISGHRSVSWYQQTPGQGLQFLFEYFSETQRNKGNFPGRFSGRQFSNSRSEMNVSTLELGDSALYLCASRMMGPGNTIYFGEGSWLTVV.

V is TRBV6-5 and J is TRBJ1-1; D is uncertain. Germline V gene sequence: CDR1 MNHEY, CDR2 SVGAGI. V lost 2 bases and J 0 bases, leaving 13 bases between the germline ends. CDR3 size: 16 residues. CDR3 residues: CASSYKTEFLNTEAFF. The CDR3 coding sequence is TGTGCCAGCAGTTACAAGACTGAGTTTTTGAACACTGAAGCTTTCTTT.

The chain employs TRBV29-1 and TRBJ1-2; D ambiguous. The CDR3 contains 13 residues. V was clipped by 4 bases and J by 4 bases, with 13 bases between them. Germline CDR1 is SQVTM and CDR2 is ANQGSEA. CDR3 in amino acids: CSVVVDTAYGYTF. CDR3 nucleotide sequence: TGCAGCGTTGTAGTTGACACGGCCTATGGCTACACCTTC.

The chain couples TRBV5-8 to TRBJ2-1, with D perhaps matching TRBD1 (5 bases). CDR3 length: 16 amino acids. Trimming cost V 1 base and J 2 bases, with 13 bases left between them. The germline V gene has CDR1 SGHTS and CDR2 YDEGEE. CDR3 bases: TGTGCCAGCAGCTTGAGTCAGGGCCTCACCTACAATGAGCAGTTCTTC. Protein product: CASSLSQGLTYNEQFF. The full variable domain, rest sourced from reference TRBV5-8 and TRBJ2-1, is EAGVTQSPTHLIKTRGQQATLRCSPISGHTSVYWYQQALGLGLQFLLWYDEGEERNRGNFPPRFSGRQFPNYSSELNVNALELEDSALYLCASSLSQGLTYNEQFFGPGTRLTVL.

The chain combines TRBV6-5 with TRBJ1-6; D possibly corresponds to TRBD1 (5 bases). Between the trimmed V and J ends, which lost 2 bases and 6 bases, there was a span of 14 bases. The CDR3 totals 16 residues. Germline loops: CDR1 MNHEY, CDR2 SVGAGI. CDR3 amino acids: CASSYPPGGGNSPLHF. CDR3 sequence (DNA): TGTGCCAGCAGTTACCCACCGGGGGGAGGTAATTCACCCCTCCACTTT.

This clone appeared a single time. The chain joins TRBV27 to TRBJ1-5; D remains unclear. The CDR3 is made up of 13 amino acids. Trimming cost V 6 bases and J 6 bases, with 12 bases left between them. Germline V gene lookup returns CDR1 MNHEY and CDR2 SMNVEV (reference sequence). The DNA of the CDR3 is TGTGCCAGCAGCACCCACCCGGGTCAGCCCCAGCATTTT. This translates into CASSTHPGQPQHF.

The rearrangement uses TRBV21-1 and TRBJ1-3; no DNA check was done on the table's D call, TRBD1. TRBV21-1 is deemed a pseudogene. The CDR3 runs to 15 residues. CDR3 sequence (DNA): TGTGCCAGCAGGGGGGGGACAGGGTGCGGAAACACCATATATTTT. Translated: CASRGGTGCGNTIYF.

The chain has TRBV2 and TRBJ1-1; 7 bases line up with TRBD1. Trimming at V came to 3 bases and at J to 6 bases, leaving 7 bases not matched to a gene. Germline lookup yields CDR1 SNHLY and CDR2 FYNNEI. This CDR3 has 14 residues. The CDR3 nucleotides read TGTGCCAGCAGTGAGTCAGGGGGGATGGCTGAAGCTTTCTTT. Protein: CASSESGGMAEAFF.

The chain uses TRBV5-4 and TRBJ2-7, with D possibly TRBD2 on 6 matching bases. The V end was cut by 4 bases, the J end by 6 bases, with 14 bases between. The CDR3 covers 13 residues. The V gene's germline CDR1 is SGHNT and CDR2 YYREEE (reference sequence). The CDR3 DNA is TGTGCCAGCAGCCCAGTTGGGGGGTTCGAGCAGTACTTC. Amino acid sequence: CASSPVGGFEQYF.

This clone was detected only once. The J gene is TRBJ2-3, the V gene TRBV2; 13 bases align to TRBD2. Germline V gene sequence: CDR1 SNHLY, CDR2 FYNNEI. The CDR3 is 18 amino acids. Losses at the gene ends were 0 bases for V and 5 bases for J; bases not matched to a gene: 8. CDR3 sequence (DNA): TGTGCCAGCAGTGAAGCCCCACTAGCGGGGGGGCCGGGAGATACGCAGTATTTT. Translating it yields CASSEAPLAGGPGDTQYF. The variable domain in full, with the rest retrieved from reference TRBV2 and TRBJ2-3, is EPEVTQTPSHQVTQMGQEVILRCVPISNHLYFYWYRQILGQKVEFLVSFYNNEISEKSEIFDDQFSVERPDGSNFTLKIRSTKLEDSAMYFCASSEAPLAGGPGDTQYFGPGTRLTVL.

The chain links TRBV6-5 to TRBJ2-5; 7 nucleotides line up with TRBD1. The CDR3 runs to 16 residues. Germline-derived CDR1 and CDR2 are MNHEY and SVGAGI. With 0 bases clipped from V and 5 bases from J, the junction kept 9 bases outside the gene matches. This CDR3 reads CASSYSSRRRGETQYF. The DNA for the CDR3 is TGTGCCAGCAGTTACTCCAGCCGACGCAGGGGGGAGACCCAGTACTTC.

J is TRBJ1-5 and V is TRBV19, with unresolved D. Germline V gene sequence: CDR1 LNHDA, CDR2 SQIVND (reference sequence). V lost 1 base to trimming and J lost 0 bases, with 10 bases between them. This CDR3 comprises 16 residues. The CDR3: CASSIGEIYSNQPQHF. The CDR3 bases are TGTGCCAGTAGTATAGGTGAGATCTATAGCAATCAGCCCCAGCATTTT.

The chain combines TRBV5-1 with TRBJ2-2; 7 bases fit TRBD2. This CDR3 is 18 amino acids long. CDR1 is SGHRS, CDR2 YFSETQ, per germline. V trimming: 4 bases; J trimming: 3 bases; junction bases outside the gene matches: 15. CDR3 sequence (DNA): TGCGCCAGCAGCCTGGGGAGCGGGCTAGCGGAATACACCGGGGAGCTGTTTTTT. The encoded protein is CASSLGSGLAEYTGELFF.

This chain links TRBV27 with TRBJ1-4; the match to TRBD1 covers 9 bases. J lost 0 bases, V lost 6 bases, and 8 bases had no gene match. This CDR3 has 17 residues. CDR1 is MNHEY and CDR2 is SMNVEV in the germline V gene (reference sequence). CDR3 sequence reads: CASRRTGARATNEKLFF. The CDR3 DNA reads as TGTGCCAGCAGACGGACAGGGGCGCGAGCAACTAATGAAAAACTGTTTTTT. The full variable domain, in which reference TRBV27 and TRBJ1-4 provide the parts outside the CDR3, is EAQVTQNPRYLITVTGKKLTVTCSQNMNHEYMSWYRQDPGLGLRQIYYSMNVEVTDKGDVPEGYKVSRKEKRNFPLILESPSPNQTSLYFCASRRTGARATNEKLFFGSGTQLSVL.